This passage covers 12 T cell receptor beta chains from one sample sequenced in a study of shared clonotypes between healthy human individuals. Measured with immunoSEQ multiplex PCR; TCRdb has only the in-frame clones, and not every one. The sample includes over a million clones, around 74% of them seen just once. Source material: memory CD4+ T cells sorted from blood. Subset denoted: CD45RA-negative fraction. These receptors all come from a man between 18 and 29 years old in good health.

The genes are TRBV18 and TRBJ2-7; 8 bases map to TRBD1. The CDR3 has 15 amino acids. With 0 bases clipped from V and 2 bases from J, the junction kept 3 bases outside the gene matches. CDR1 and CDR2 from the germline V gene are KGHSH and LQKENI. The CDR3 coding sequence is TGTGCCAGCTCACCACCGGGACAGGCCCCCTACGAGCAGTACTTC. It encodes CASSPPGQAPYEQYF. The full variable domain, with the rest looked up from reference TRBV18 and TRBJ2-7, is NAGVMQNPRHLVRRRGQEARLRCSPMKGHSHVYWYRQLPEEGLKFMVYLQKENIIDESGMPKERFSAEFPKEGPSILRIQQVVRGDSAAYFCASSPPGQAPYEQYFGPGTRLTVT.

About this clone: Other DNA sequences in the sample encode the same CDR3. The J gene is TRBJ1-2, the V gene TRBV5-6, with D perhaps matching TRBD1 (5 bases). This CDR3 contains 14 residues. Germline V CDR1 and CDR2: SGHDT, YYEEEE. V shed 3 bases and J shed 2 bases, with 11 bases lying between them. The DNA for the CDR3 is TGTGCCAGCAGCTCCCAGGGAAACAACTATGGCTACACCTTC. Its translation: CASSSQGNNYGYTF. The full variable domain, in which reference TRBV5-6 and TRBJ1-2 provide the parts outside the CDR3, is DAGVTQSPTHLIKTRGQQVTLRCSPKSGHDTVSWYQQALGQGPQFIFQYYEEEERQRGNFPDRFSGHQFPNYSSELNVNALLLGDSALYLCASSSQGNNYGYTFGSGTRLTVV.

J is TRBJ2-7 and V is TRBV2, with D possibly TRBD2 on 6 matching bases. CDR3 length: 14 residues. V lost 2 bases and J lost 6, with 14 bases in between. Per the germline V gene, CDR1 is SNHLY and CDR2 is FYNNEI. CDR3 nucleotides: TGTGCCAGCAGTGAAAGACAGTTGGGGGGCGAGCAGTACTTC. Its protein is CASSERQLGGEQYF. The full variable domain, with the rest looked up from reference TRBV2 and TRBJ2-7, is EPEVTQTPSHQVTQMGQEVILRCVPISNHLYFYWYRQILGQKVEFLVSFYNNEISEKSEIFDDQFSVERPDGSNFTLKIRSTKLEDSAMYFCASSERQLGGEQYFGPGTRLTVT.

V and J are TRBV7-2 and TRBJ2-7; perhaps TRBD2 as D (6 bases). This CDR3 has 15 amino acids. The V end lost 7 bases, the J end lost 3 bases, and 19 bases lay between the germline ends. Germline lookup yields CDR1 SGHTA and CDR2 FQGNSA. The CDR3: CASTRGGSSYYEQYF. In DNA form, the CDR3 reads TGTGCCAGCACCAGAGGAGGGTCCTCATACTACGAGCAGTACTTC.

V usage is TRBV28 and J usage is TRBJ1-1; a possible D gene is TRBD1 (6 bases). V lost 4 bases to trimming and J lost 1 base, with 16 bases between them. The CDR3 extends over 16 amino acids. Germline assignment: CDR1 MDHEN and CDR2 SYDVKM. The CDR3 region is CASSSLSRGSNTEAFF. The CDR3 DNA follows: TGTGCCAGCAGTTCCCTCTCTAGGGGGTCGAACACTGAAGCTTTCTTT.

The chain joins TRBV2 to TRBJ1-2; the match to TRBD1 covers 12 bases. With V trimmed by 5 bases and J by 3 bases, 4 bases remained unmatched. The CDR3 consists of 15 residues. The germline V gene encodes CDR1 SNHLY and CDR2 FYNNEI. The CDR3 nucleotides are TGTGCCAGCAGTCGGGACAGGGGGCGCGACTATGGCTACACCTTC. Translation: CASSRDRGRDYGYTF.

In nucleotides, the CDR3 is TGCGCCAGCAGCAAAGGGATGGCTCAGCCCCAGCATTTT. Translated: CASSKGMAQPQHF. This chain connects TRBV4-1 to TRBJ1-5; D gene unclear. The CDR3 loop spans 13 amino acids. The germline V gene has CDR1 MGHRA and CDR2 YSYEKL. The V gene lost 5 bases and the J gene lost 6 bases, with 11 bases spanning the gap.

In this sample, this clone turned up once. The CDR3 spells CASSTGTSGSDTQYF. CDR3 DNA: TGTGCCAGTTCTACCGGGACTAGCGGGAGTGATACGCAGTATTTT. The chain couples TRBV6-1 to TRBJ2-3; 14 bases are shared with TRBD2. With 9 bases clipped from V and 6 bases from J, the junction kept 8 bases outside the gene matches. The CDR3 contains 15 residues. The germline gives CDR1 MNHNS, CDR2 SASEGT.

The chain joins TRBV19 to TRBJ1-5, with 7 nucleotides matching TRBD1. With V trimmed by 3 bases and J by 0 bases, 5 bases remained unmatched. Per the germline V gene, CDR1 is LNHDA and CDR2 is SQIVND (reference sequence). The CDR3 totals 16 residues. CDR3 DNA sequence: TGTGCCAGTAGTATCGGGACAGATCTTAGCAATCAGCCCCAGCATTTT. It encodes CASSIGTDLSNQPQHF.

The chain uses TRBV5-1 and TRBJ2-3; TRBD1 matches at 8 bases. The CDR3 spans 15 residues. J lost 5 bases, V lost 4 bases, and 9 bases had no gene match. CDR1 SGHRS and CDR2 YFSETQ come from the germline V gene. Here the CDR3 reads CASSLGQGGQDTQYF. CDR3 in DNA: TGCGCCAGCAGCCTTGGACAGGGAGGCCAAGATACGCAGTATTTT.

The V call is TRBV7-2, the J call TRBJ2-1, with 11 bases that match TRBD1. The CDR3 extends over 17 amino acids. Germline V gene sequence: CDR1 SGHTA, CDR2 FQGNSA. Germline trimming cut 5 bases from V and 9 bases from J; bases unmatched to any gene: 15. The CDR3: CASSPIGTGGKRSEQFF. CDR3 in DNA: TGTGCCAGCAGCCCGATTGGGACAGGGGGTAAGCGATCTGAGCAGTTCTTC.

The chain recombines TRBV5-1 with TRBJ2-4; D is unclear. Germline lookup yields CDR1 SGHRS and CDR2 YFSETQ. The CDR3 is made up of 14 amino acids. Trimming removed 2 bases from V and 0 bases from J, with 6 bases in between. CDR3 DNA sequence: TGCGCCAGCAGCTTCGACCCAGCCAAAAACATTCAGTACTTC. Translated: CASSFDPAKNIQYF.